One and the same sample provided the 11 T cell receptor beta chains below, sequenced in a study of cytotoxic CD8 clonotypes in ibrutinib-treated CLL. Some clones are missing from TCRdb's copy, which holds only in-frame ones; the method was immunoSEQ multiplex PCR. Found here are roughly 16,000 clones, 55% to 80% of them singletons; the top ten hold 25%. The sequenced sample was PBMCs, obtained after 12 months of ibrutinib treatment. The origin of the receptors is a human donor with chronic lymphocytic leukemia.

The chain joins TRBV11-3 to TRBJ2-7; 11 nucleotides line up with TRBD2. This CDR3 region has 16 residues. Trimming at V came to 1 base and at J to 5 bases, leaving 7 bases not matched to a gene. Germline loops: CDR1 SGHNT, CDR2 YENEEA. For the CDR3, the DNA is TGTGCCAGCAGCTTAGGTCTAGCGGGAGGCCGGGACGAGCAGTACTTC. Protein product: CASSLGLAGGRDEQYF.

The chain has TRBV14 and TRBJ1-1; 10 bases agree with TRBD1. V dropped 1 base and J dropped 5; count of bases not matched to a gene: 4. This CDR3 spans 15 amino acids. The germline V gene has CDR1 SGHDN and CDR2 FVKESK. The CDR3 spells CASSQGDRGHTEAFF. As DNA, the CDR3 is TGTGCCAGCAGCCAAGGTGACAGGGGGCATACTGAAGCTTTCTTT. Full variable domain (missing parts from reference TRBV14 and TRBJ1-1): EAGVTQFPSHSVIEKGQTVTLRCDPISGHDNLYWYRRVMGKEIKFLLHFVKESKQDESGMPNNRFLAERTGGTYSTLKVQPAELEDSGVYFCASSQGDRGHTEAFFGQGTRLTVV.

This clone was seen more than once but under ten times. This chain connects TRBV5-1 to TRBJ1-3; D uncertain. Germline assignment: CDR1 SGHRS and CDR2 YFSETQ. CDR3 length equals 14 residues. V shed 1 base and J shed 0 bases, with 5 bases lying between them. The CDR3 sequence is CASSLSSSGNTIYF. CDR3 sequence (DNA): TGCGCCAGCAGCTTGTCAAGCTCTGGAAACACCATATATTTT.

V and J are TRBV7-9 and TRBJ2-7; D tentatively reads TRBD1 or TRBD2 (5 bases each). CDR3 size: 14 residues. Germline V lookup: CDR1 SEHNR, CDR2 FQNEAQ (reference sequence). V was pared by 5 bases and J by 1 base, with 12 bases between. Here the CDR3 DNA reads TGTGCCAGCAGCCAATCGGGACGGTCCTACGAGCAGTACTTC. Translated, it gives CASSQSGRSYEQYF.

This clone was recorded once. This chain uses TRBV10-3 with TRBJ1-1; D possibly corresponds to TRBD1 (6 bases). Germline V gene sequence: CDR1 ENHRY, CDR2 SYGVKD. V was clipped by 3 bases and J by 4 bases, with 15 bases between them. This CDR3 has 15 amino acids. CDR3 sequence: CAISDIRGEVTEAFF. As DNA, the CDR3 is TGTGCCATCAGTGATATCAGGGGTGAGGTCACTGAAGCTTTCTTT.

This clone was observed a single time. The V gene is TRBV19, the J gene TRBJ2-1; the match to TRBD2 covers 12 bases. V was clipped by 0 bases and J by 4 bases; unmatched bases: 4. The CDR3 is 17 residues long. Germline CDR1 is LNHDA and CDR2 is SQIVND (reference sequence). The DNA for the CDR3 is TGTGCCAGTAGTATAGATCTTGGGACTAGCGGGTACAATGAGCAGTTCTTC. This encodes CASSIDLGTSGYNEQFF.

This chain links TRBV29-1 with TRBJ2-1, with D possibly being TRBD2 (5 bases). V dropped 4 bases and J dropped 5 bases, with 12 bases sitting between them. Germline V CDR1 and CDR2: SQVTM, ANQGSEA. The CDR3 consists of 13 residues. The CDR3 DNA sequence: TGCAGCGTTGGAGGGAGTTTGAACAATGAGCAGTTCTTC. Translation gives CSVGGSLNNEQFF.

This CDR3 reads CAISEFVAGQETQYF. The DNA of the CDR3 is TGTGCCATCAGTGAGTTTGTAGCGGGACAAGAGACCCAGTACTTC. The chain combines TRBV10-3 with TRBJ2-5; the match to TRBD2 covers 8 bases. The V gene's germline CDR1 is ENHRY and CDR2 SYGVKD. This CDR3 spans 15 amino acids. J was trimmed by 2 bases and V by 1 base; bases with no gene match: 3.

The chain has TRBV19 and TRBJ2-7; the D gene is possibly TRBD1 (6 bases). CDR3 size: 16 residues. CDR1 is LNHDA, CDR2 SQIVND, per germline (reference sequence). Deletions cut 3 bases from V and 2 bases from J, with 17 bases between. The DNA for the CDR3 is TGTGCCAGTAGTATTCGGTCCCGGGACATTACCTACGAGCAGTACTTC. It specifies CASSIRSRDITYEQYF.

The chain is built from TRBV18 and TRBJ2-7; 8 nucleotides agree with TRBD2. V lost 8 bases and J lost 0; bases outside the gene matches: 15. From germline, CDR1 is KGHSH and CDR2 LQKENI. This CDR3 is built from 17 residues. The CDR3 region has the DNA TGTGCCAGCGCCACTCCGGAAAGCGGGAGACCCTCCTACGAGCAGTACTTC. This codes for CASATPESGRPSYEQYF. Full variable domain (missing parts from reference TRBV18 and TRBJ2-7): NAGVMQNPRHLVRRRGQEARLRCSPMKGHSHVYWYRQLPEEGLKFMVYLQKENIIDESGMPKERFSAEFPKEGPSILRIQQVVRGDSAAYFCASATPESGRPSYEQYFGPGTRLTVT.

This clone occurred once. The chain couples TRBV5-4 to TRBJ1-1, with TRBD1 identical over 7 bases. Trimming at V came to 4 bases and at J to 1 base, leaving 4 bases not matched to a gene. Germline V lookup: CDR1 SGHNT, CDR2 YYREEE (reference sequence). CDR3 length: 14 residues. The CDR3 here is CASSIRDRNTEAFF. CDR3 DNA sequence: TGTGCCAGCAGCATCCGGGACAGGAACACTGAAGCTTTCTTT.